This TCR beta chain is drawn from a study of shared clonotypes between healthy human individuals. Assay used: immunoSEQ multiplex PCR; TCRdb lists only in-frame clones, some missing. In the table there are 1.4 million to 1.5 million clones, around 97% of which are singletons. This clone was found once. Trimming took off 2 bases at V and 3 bases at J, with 11 bases between the two ends. This CDR3 is 14 amino acids long. CDR1 and CDR2 from the germline V gene are SGHAT and FQNNGV. The rearrangement uses TRBV11-2 and TRBJ2-7; a possible D gene is TRBD2 (6 bases). Sequencing was done on a sample of naive CD4+ T cells sorted from blood. Subset denoted: CD45RA+ positively selected. The clonotype comes from a man aged 30 to 45 in good health. CDR3 coding DNA: TGTGCCAGCAGCTTAAATCAGCGGGTCTACGAGCAGTACTTC. It specifies CASSLNQRVYEQYF.